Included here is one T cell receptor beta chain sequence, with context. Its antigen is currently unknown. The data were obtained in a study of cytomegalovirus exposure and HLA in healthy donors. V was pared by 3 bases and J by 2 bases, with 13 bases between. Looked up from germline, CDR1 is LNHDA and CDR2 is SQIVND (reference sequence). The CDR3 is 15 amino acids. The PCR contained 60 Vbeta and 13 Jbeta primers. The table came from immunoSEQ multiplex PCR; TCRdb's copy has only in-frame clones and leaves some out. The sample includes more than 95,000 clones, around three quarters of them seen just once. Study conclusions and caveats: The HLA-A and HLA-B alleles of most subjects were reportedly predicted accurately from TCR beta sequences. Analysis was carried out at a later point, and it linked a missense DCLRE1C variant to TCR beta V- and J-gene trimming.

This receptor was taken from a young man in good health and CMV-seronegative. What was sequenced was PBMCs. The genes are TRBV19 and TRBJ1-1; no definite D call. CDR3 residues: CASSIGTTRNTEAFF. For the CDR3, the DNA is TGTGCCAGTAGTATTGGCACTACGAGAAACACTGAAGCTTTCTTT.